This T cell receptor beta chain was identified during a study of T cells after yellow fever vaccination. MiXCR was run by TCRdb on the 5' RACE reads, yielding one entry per CDR3 protein. The sample has around 550,000 distinct CDR3 sequences, 15% to 20% seen once. J gave up 0 bases and V 3 bases, and 3 bases lay outside the gene matches. CDR1 and CDR2 (germline): WSHSY, SAAADI. The CDR3 covers 16 residues. Sequencing was performed on PBMCs, taken 15 days after the yellow fever booster vaccination. The chain has TRBV10-2 and TRBJ2-1; 9 nucleotides line up with TRBD2. The receptor was isolated from a man younger than 45 who received the YFV17D yellow fever vaccine. CDR3: CASSDISGSSYNEQFF. The CDR3 nucleotides are TGCGCCAGCAGTGATATTAGCGGGAGCTCCTACAATGAGCAGTTCTTC.